This T cell receptor beta chain was identified during a study of blood T cell repertoires in COVID-19. Looking at the study overall: T cells, B-cell-depleted T cells, or PBMCs provided the cDNA or gDNA that served as material.

Assay: immunoSEQ multiplex PCR; the TCRdb copy retains only in-frame clones and omits some. The sample includes about 240,000 clones, 83% of them seen just once. There are 17 residues in the CDR3. V shed 3 bases and J 2 bases; nucleotides not matched to a gene: 2. Germline V gene lookup returns CDR1 MGHRA and CDR2 YSYEKL. This clone was recorded a few times. The rearrangement uses TRBV4-1 and TRBJ2-3; 16 bases fit TRBD2. Material for sequencing was peripheral blood. The TCR was taken from a human donor in a cohort sampled during active COVID-19. CDR3 in DNA: TGCGCCAGCAGCCAGGGACTAGCGGGAGGGTTCACAGATACGCAGTATTTT. This codes for CASSQGLAGGFTDTQYF.